This is a list of T cell receptor beta chains from one sample in a study of vaccination effects on CD4 cells after COVID-19. The antigens for these receptors are not known. Here immunoSEQ multiplex PCR was the method, and the copy in TCRdb shows in-frame clones only, minus some. The sample has about 40,000 clones, about 67% seen once. The specimen was CD4+ T cells from PBMCs cultured without peptide, collected after COVID-19 vaccination. Receptors were obtained from a human donor who received a COVID-19 vaccine. Each CDR3 is given with its conserved first and last residue. A D gene is named only where the DNA matches it firmly. Rows may omit the clone size; those that give it use once, few, many or a size class.

V gene	D gene	J gene	clone size	CDR3 protein	CDR3 DNA
TRBV7-8	-	TRBJ2-7	few	CASSLVAPRLSYEQYF	TGTGCCAGCAGCTTAGTAGCCCCTCGGCTTTCCTACGAGCAGTACTTC
TRBV19	-	TRBJ1-3	-	CASSMTTFSGNTIYF	TGTGCCAGTAGTATGACGACATTTTCAGGAAACACCATATATTTT
TRBV29-1	-	TRBJ1-1	once	CSVANGITTEAFF	TGCAGCGTTGCCAACGGGATAACGACTGAAGCTTTCTTT
TRBV7-8	-	TRBJ1-1	-	CASSPGGGLEAFF	TGTGCCAGCAGCCCCGGAGGGGGACTTGAAGCTTTCTTT
TRBV24-1	-	TRBJ2-5	-	CATSVGGGETQYF	TGTGCCACCAGTGTGGGGGGAGGTGAGACCCAGTACTTC
TRBV6-6	-	TRBJ1-1	-	CASSLPIPPGVYTEAFF	TGTGCCAGCAGTCTTCCCATTCCGCCCGGTGTGTACACTGAAGCTTTCTTT
TRBV5-1	-	TRBJ2-2	few	CASSGDTFTGELFF	TGCGCCAGCAGCGGCGACACCTTCACCGGGGAGCTGTTTTTT
TRBV3-1/TRBV3-2	-	TRBJ1-1	-	CASSQGMPEAFF	TGTGCCAGCAGCCAAGGTATGCCCGAAGCTTTCTTT
TRBV6-1	TRBD2	TRBJ2-1	-	CASSEDAGGPNEQFF	TGTGCCAGCAGTGAAGATGCGGGAGGGCCGAATGAGCAGTTCTTC
TRBV6-5	-	TRBJ2-2	-	CATRFSDTGELFF	TGTGCCACCCGGTTCAGCGACACCGGGGAGCTGTTTTTT
TRBV5-1	-	TRBJ1-6	-	CASSRGTDYVNSPLHF	TGCGCCAGCAGCCGAGGGACTGACTACGTTAATTCACCCCTCCACTTT
TRBV29-1	-	TRBJ1-1	-	CSVEAEEDTEAFF	TGCAGCGTTGAAGCGGAGGAAGACACTGAAGCTTTCTTT
TRBV10-3	-	TRBJ2-5	-	CAIRGGGGGETQYF	TGTGCCATCAGGGGCGGTGGGGGAGGTGAGACCCAGTACTTC
TRBV27	-	TRBJ2-6	few	CASSPDGTGANVLTF	TGTGCCAGCAGTCCCGACGGTACGGGGGCCAACGTCCTGACTTTC
TRBV6-5	TRBD2	TRBJ2-7	-	CASSSGLAGEGEQYF	TGTGCCAGCAGTTCAGGACTAGCGGGAGAGGGGGAGCAGTACTTC
TRBV7-2	-	TRBJ1-6	few	CASSLDVSPLHF	TGTGCCAGCAGCTTGGACGTTTCACCCCTCCACTTT
TRBV10-1	-	TRBJ2-3	once	CASSEGDTQYF	TGCGCCAGCAGTGAGGGAGATACGCAGTATTTT
TRBV10-3	-	TRBJ1-1	-	CAISEPKLRGGGTEAFF	TGTGCCATCAGTGAGCCCAAACTGAGGGGAGGGGGAACTGAAGCTTTCTTT
TRBV19	TRBD1	TRBJ2-7	-	CASRMTGGFGEQYF	TGTGCCAGTAGGATGACAGGGGGCTTTGGCGAGCAGTACTTC
TRBV2	-	TRBJ2-7	few	CASSEFGEQYF	TGTGCCAGCAGTGAATTTGGAGAGCAGTACTTC
TRBV19	TRBD1	TRBJ2-1	-	CASTRTGGMYEQFF	TGTGCCAGTACCAGGACAGGGGGCATGTATGAGCAGTTCTTC
TRBV25-1	-	TRBJ2-1	-	CASSKTSWTYNEQFF	TGTGCCAGCAGTAAGACTAGTTGGACCTACAATGAGCAGTTCTTC
TRBV19	-	TRBJ1-2	-	CASSNQIGYGYTF	TGTGCCAGTAGTAACCAGATAGGCTATGGCTACACCTTC
TRBV19	-	TRBJ2-6	-	CASSLLGEWGSGANVLTF	TGTGCCAGTAGTTTACTAGGGGAATGGGGCTCTGGGGCCAACGTCCTGACTTTC
TRBV7-9	TRBD1	TRBJ2-2	-	CASRPSGTGGTGELFF	TGTGCCAGCAGACCTTCCGGGACAGGGGGGACCGGGGAGCTGTTTTTT
TRBV30	-	TRBJ1-2	-	CAWSRLSVSGYTF	TGTGCCTGGAGTCGGCTGTCAGTGAGTGGCTACACCTTC
TRBV6-5	TRBD1	TRBJ1-3	few	CASTLGQGGNTIYF	TGTGCCAGCACCCTCGGACAGGGAGGAAACACCATATATTTT
TRBV7-8	TRBD2	TRBJ2-2	-	CASSSSGRGGGSTGELFF	TGTGCCAGCAGCTCCTCCGGGAGGGGAGGAGGGAGCACCGGGGAGCTGTTTTTT
TRBV10-1	-	TRBJ1-3	-	CASSPSGNTIYF	TGCGCCAGTTCTCCCTCTGGAAACACCATATATTTT
TRBV18	-	TRBJ1-2	-	CASSPGPANYGYTF	TGTGCCAGCTCACCAGGGCCAGCAAACTATGGCTACACCTTC
TRBV11-2	TRBD1	TRBJ2-5	-	CASSLGSGGPGTQYF	TGTGCCAGCAGCTTAGGATCAGGGGGCCCAGGGACCCAGTACTTC
TRBV6-2/TRBV6-3	TRBD1	TRBJ2-7	few	CASSRDRGRREQYF	TGTGCCAGCAGCCGAGACAGGGGGCGCCGCGAGCAGTACTTC
TRBV29-1	-	TRBJ1-2	once	CSVDAGDWGYTF	TGCAGCGTCGATGCAGGGGATTGGGGCTACACCTTC
TRBV10-3	-	TRBJ1-5	-	CAISESGGFGNQPQHF	TGTGCCATCAGTGAGTCTGGGGGGTTTGGCAATCAGCCCCAGCATTTT
TRBV10-1	TRBD1	TRBJ2-5	-	CASSDGQGIQETQYF	TGCGCCAGCAGTGATGGACAGGGAATTCAAGAGACCCAGTACTTC
TRBV10-1	-	TRBJ2-5	few	CASSEYETQYF	TGCGCCAGCAGTGAGTACGAGACCCAGTACTTC
TRBV24-1	TRBD1	TRBJ2-7	-	CATEAGTGTYEQYF	TGTGCCACCGAGGCGGGGACAGGCACCTACGAGCAGTACTTC
TRBV6-2/TRBV6-3	-	TRBJ1-1	-	CASSYGRMNTEAFF	TGTGCCAGCAGTTACGGCAGGATGAACACTGAAGCTTTCTTT
TRBV6-5	-	TRBJ2-5	-	CASTRGYKETQYF	TGTGCCAGCACTCGGGGTTACAAAGAGACCCAGTACTTC
TRBV7-9	TRBD1	TRBJ1-1	-	CASAETGMNTEAFF	TGTGCCAGCGCGGAGACAGGGATGAACACTGAAGCTTTCTTT
TRBV19	TRBD1	TRBJ2-7	-	CASKRTGQGSYEQYF	TGTGCCAGTAAAAGGACGGGACAGGGGTCCTACGAGCAGTACTTC
TRBV6-5	TRBD1	TRBJ1-1	-	CASSYHRDRAGTEAFF	TGTGCCAGCAGTTACCACCGGGACAGGGCCGGCACTGAAGCTTTCTTT
TRBV7-5	-	TRBJ2-3	-	CVRFPRTDTQYF	TGTGTCAGATTCCCCCGCACAGATACGCAGTATTTT
TRBV27	-	TRBJ2-1	-	CASMMSSYNEQFF	TGTGCCAGCATGATGAGCTCCTACAATGAGCAGTTCTTC
TRBV5-1	-	TRBJ1-1	-	CASSVGILNTEAFF	TGCGCCAGCAGCGTCGGGATACTGAACACTGAAGCTTTCTTT
TRBV2	-	TRBJ1-2	few	CASSETGGLYLYGYTF	TGTGCCAGCAGTGAAACTGGGGGGCTCTACCTCTATGGCTACACCTTC
TRBV5-1	-	TRBJ1-2	medium-sized	CASSLGGVADTF	TGCGCCAGCAGCTTGGGCGGAGTCGCGGACACCTTC
TRBV4-2	-	TRBJ2-2	-	CASSQGPSAGELFF	TGTGCCAGCAGCCAGGGACCGAGCGCCGGGGAGCTGTTTTTT
TRBV6-5	-	TRBJ1-2	-	CASSQTVNYGYTF	TGTGCCAGCAGTCAGACAGTTAACTATGGCTACACCTTC
TRBV3-1/TRBV3-2	-	TRBJ2-1	-	CASSQDFQPGPYNEQFF	TGTGCCAGCAGCCAAGATTTTCAACCGGGACCCTACAATGAGCAGTTCTTC
TRBV5-4	-	TRBJ2-7	-	CASSLGWSGAYEQYF	TGTGCCAGCAGCTTGGGATGGTCAGGGGCGTACGAGCAGTACTTC
TRBV30	-	TRBJ1-1	-	CAWAQSGTLNTEAFF	TGTGCCTGGGCGCAAAGCGGTACGCTGAACACTGAAGCTTTCTTT
TRBV10-1	-	TRBJ2-3	-	CASQQEFTDTQYF	TGCGCCAGCCAACAGGAGTTCACAGATACGCAGTATTTT
TRBV7-2	-	TRBJ2-5	few	CASSLRELQETQYF	TGTGCCAGCAGCCTGCGGGAACTCCAAGAGACCCAGTACTTC